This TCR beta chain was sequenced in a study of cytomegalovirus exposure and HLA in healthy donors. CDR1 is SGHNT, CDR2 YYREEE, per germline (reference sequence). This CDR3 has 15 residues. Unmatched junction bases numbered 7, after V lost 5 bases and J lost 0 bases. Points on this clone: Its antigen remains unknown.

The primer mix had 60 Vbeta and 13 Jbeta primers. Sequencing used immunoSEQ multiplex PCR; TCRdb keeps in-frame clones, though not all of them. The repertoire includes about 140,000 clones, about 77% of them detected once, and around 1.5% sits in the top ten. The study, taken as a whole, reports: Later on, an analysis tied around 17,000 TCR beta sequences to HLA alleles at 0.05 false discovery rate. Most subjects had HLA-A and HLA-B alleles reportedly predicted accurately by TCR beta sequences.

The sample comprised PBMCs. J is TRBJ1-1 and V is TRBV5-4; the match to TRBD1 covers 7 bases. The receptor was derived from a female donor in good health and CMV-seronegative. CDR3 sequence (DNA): TGTGCCAGCAGAGAACTCGGGACAGTGAACACTGAAGCTTTCTTT. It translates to CASRELGTVNTEAFF.